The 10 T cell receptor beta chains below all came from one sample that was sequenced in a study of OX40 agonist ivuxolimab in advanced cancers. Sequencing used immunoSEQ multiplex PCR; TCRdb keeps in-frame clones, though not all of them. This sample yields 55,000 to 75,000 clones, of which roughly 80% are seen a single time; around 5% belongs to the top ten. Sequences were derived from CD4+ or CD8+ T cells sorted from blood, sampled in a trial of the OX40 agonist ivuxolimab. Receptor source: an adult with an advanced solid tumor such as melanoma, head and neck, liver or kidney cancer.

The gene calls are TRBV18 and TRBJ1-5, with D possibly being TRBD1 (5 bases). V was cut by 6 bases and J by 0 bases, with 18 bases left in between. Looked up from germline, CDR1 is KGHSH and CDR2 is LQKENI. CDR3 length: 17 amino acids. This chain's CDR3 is CASSSFGQGVSNQPQHF. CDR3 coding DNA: TGTGCCAGCTCGTCCTTCGGGCAGGGAGTTAGCAATCAGCCCCAGCATTTT.

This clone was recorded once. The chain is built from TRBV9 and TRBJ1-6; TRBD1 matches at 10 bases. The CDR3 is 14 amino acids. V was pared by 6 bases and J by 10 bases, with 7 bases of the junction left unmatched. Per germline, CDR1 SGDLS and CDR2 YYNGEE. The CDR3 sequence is CASNRGQGISPLHF. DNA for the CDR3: TGTGCCAGCAACAGGGGACAGGGGATATCACCCCTCCACTTT.

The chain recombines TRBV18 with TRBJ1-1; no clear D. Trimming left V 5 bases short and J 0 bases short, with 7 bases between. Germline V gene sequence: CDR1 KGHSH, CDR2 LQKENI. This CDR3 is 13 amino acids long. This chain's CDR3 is CASSGAVNTEAFF. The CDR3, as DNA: TGTGCCAGCTCAGGTGCTGTGAACACTGAAGCTTTCTTT. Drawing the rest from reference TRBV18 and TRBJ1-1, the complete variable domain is NAGVMQNPRHLVRRRGQEARLRCSPMKGHSHVYWYRQLPEEGLKFMVYLQKENIIDESGMPKERFSAEFPKEGPSILRIQQVVRGDSAAYFCASSGAVNTEAFFGQGTRLTVV.

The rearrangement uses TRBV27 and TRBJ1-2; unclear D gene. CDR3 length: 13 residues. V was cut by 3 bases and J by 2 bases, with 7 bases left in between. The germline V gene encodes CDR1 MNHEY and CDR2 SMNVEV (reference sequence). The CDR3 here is CASSFNSNYGYTF. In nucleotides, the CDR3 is TGTGCCAGCAGTTTCAATAGCAACTATGGCTACACCTTC.

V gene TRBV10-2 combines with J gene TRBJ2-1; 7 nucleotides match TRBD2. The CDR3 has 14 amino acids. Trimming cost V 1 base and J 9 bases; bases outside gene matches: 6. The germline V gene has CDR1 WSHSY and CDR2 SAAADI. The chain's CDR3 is CASSEYGLVAEQFF. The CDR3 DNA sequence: TGCGCCAGCAGTGAGTACGGACTAGTCGCTGAGCAGTTCTTC.

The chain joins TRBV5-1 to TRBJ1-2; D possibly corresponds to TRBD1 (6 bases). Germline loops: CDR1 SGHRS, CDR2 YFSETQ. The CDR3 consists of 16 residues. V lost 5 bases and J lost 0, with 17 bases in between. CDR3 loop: CASRRSYGGTNYGYTF. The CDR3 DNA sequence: TGCGCCAGCAGACGGTCTTACGGGGGCACTAACTATGGCTACACCTTC.

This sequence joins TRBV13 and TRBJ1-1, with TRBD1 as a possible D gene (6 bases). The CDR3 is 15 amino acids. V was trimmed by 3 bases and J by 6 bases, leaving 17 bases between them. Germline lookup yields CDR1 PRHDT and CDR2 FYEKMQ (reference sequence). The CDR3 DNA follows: TGTGCCAGCAGCTTGGAGGCTGGGGGCGAGGCTGAAGCTTTCTTT. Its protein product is CASSLEAGGEAEAFF.

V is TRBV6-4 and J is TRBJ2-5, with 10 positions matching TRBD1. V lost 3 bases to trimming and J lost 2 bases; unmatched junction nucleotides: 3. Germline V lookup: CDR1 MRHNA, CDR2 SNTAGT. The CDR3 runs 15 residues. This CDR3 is CASSEGQGGQETQYF. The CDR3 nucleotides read TGTGCCAGCAGTGAAGGACAGGGGGGTCAAGAGACCCAGTACTTC.

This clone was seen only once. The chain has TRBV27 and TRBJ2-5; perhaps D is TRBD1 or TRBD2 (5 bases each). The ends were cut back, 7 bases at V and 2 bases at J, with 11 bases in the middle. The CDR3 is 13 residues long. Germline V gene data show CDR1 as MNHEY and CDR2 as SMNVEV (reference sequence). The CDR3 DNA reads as TGTGCCAGCACTCCGGGACCACAAGAGACCCAGTACTTC. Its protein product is CASTPGPQETQYF.

In DNA form, the CDR3 reads TGTGCCAGCAGCCGGACTAGCGGGTACCAAGAGACCCAGTACTTC. This translates into CASSRTSGYQETQYF. The chain is built from TRBV14 and TRBJ2-5; 11 bases match TRBD2. Germline trimming cut 4 bases from V and 0 bases from J; bases unmatched to any gene: 1. There are 15 residues in the CDR3. Germline-derived CDR1 and CDR2 are SGHDN and FVKESK.